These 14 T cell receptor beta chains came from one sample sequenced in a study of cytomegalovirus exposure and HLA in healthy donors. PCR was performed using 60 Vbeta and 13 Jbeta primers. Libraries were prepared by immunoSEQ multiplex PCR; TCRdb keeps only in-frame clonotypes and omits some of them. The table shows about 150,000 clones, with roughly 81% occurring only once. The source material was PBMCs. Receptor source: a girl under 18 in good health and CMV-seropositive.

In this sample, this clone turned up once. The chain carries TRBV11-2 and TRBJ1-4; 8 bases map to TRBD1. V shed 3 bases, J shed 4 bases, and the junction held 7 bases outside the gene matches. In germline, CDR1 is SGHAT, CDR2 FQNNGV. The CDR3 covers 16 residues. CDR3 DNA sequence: TGTGCCAGCAGCTTCGCAGGGGGCAAGAATAATGAAAAACTGTTTTTT. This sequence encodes CASSFAGGKNNEKLFF.

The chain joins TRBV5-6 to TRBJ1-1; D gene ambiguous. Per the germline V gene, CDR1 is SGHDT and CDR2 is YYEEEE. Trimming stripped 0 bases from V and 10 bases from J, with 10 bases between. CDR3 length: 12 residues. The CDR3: CASSLVRGGAFF. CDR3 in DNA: TGTGCCAGCAGCTTGGTGCGGGGTGGAGCTTTCTTT.

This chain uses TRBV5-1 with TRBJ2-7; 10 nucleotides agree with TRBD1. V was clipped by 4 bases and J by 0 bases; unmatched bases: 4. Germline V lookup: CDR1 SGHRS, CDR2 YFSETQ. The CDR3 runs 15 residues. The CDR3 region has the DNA TGCGCCAGCAGCCCCGGGACAGGGGCCTCCTACGAGCAGTACTTC. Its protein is CASSPGTGASYEQYF.

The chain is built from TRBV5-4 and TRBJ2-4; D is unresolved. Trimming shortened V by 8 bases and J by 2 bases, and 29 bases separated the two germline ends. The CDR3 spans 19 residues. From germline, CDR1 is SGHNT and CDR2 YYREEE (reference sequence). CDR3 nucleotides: TGTGCCAGTTTCCCCTCGTTTGAAACAGAAAATCTATCCAAAAACATTCAGTACTTC. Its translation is CASFPSFETENLSKNIQYF.

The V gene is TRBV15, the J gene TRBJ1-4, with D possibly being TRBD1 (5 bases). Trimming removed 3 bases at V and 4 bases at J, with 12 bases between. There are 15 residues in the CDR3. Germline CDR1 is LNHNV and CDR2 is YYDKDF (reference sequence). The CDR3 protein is CATSRGPSSNEKLFF. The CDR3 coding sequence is TGTGCCACCAGCAGGGGGCCATCCAGTAATGAAAAACTGTTTTTT.

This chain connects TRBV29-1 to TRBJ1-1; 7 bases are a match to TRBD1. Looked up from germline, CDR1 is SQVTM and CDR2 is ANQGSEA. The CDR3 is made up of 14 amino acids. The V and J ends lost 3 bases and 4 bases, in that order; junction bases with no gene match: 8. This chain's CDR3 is CSVDLDAGGTEAFF. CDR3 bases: TGCAGCGTTGATCTTGATGCAGGGGGCACTGAAGCTTTCTTT.

DNA of the CDR3: TGTGCCAGCAGCTTTAGACGGAGGGCCTACGAGCAGTACTTC. Its protein product is CASSFRRRAYEQYF. This rearrangement joins TRBV11-1 to TRBJ2-7, with D possibly matching TRBD2 (6 bases). The length of the CDR3 is 14 residues. V was pared by 3 bases and J by 2 bases, with 11 bases between. CDR1 and CDR2 (germline): SGHAT, FQDESV (reference sequence).

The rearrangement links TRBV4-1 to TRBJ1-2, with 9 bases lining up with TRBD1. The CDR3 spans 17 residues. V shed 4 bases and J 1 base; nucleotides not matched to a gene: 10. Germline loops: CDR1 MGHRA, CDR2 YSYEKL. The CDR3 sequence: CASSPSGQGGGNYGYTF. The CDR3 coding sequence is TGCGCCAGCAGCCCCTCGGGACAGGGAGGAGGTAACTATGGCTACACCTTC.

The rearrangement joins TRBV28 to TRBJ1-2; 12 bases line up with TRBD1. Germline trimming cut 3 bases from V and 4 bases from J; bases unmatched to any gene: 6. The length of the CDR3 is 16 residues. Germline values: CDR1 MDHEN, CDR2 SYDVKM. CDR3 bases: TGTGCCAGCAGTTTCCTGGGACAGGGGGCCGGCTATGGCTACACCTTC. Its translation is CASSFLGQGAGYGYTF.

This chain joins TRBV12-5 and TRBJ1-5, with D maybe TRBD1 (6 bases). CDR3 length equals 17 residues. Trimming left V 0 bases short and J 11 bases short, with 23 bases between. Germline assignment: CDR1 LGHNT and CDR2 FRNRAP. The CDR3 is CASGLVQTGRYQSAQHF. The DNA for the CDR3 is TGTGCTAGTGGTTTGGTACAAACAGGGCGCTATCAATCGGCCCAGCATTTT. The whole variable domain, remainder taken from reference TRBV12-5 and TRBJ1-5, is DARVTQTPRHKVTEMGQEVTMRCQPILGHNTVFWYRQTMMQGLELLAYFRNRAPLDDSGMPKDRFSAEMPDATLATLKIQPSEPRDSAVYFCASGLVQTGRYQSAQHFGDGTRLSIL.

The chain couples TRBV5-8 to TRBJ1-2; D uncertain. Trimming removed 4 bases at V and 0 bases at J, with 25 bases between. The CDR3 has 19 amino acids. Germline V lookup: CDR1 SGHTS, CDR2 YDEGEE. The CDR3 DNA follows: TGTGCCAGCAGCCCCCACCCCCTTCGACTGATACTAGCTAACTATGGCTACACCTTC. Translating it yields CASSPHPLRLILANYGYTF.

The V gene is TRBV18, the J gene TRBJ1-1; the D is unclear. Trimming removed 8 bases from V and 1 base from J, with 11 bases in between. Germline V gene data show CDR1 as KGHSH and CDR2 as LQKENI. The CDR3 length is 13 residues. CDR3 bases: TGTGCCAGCCATACCACGGGGAACACTGAAGCTTTCTTT. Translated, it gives CASHTTGNTEAFF.

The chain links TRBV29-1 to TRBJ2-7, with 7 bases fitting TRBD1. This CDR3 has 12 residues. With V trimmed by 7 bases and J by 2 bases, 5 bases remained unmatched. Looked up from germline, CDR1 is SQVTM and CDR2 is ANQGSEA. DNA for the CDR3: TGCAGCGCCTGCACAGGGGCCTACGAGCAGTACTTC. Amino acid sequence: CSACTGAYEQYF.

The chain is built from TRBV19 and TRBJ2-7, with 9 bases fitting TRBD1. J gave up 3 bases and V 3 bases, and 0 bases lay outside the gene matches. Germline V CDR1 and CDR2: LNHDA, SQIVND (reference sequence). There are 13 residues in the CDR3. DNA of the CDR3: TGTGCCAGTAGTATGGGACAGGGCTACGAGCAGTACTTC. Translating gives CASSMGQGYEQYF.